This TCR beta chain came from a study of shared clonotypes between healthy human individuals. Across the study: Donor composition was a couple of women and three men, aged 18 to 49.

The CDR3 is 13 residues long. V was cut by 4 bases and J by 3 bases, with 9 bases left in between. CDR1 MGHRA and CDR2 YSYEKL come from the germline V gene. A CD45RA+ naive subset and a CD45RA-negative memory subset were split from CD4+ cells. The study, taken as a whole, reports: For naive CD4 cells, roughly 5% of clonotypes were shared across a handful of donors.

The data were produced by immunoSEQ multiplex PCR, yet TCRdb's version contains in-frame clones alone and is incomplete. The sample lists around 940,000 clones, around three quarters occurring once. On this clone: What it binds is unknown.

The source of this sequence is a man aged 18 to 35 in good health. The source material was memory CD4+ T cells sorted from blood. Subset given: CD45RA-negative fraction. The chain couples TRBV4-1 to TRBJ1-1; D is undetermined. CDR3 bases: TGCGCCAGCAGCCGCCTTCGGGACACTGAAGCTTTCTTT. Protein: CASSRLRDTEAFF.